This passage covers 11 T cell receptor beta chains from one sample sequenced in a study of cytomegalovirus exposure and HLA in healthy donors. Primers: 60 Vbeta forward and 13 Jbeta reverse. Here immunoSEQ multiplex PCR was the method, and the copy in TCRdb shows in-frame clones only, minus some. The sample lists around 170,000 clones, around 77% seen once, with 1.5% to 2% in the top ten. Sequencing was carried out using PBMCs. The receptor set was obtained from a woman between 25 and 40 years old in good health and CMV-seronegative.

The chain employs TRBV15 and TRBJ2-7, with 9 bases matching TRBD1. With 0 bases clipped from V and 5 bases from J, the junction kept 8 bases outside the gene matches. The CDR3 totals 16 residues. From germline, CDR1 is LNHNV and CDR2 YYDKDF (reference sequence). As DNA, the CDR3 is TGTGCCACCAGCAGAGATCTAGGACAGGGGCGCCACGAGCAGTACTTC. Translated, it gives CATSRDLGQGRHEQYF. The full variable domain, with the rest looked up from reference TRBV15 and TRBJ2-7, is DAMVIQNPRYQVTQFGKPVTLSCSQTLNHNVMYWYQQKSSQAPKLLFHYYDKDFNNEADTPDNFQSRRPNTSFCFLDIRSPGLGDTAMYLCATSRDLGQGRHEQYFGPGTRLTVT.

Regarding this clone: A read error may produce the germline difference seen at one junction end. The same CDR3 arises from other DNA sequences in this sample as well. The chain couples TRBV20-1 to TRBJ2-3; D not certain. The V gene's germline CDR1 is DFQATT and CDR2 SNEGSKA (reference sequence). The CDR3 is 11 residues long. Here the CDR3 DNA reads TGCAGCGCTACTAGCACAGATACGCAGTATTTT. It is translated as CSATSTDTQYF.

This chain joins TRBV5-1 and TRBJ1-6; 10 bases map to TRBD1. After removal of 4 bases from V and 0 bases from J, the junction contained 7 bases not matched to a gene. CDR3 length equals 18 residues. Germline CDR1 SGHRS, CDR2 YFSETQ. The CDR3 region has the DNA TGCGCCAGCAGCGGCGGGACAGGGGAGAGCTCCTATAATTCACCCCTCCACTTT. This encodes CASSGGTGESSYNSPLHF.

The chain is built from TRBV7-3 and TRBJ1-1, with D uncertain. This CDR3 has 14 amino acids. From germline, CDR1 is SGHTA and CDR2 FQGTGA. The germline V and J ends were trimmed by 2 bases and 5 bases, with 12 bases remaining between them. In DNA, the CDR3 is TGTGCCAGCAGCTTACGTCCGGGGAGGACTGAAGCTTTCTTT. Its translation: CASSLRPGRTEAFF.

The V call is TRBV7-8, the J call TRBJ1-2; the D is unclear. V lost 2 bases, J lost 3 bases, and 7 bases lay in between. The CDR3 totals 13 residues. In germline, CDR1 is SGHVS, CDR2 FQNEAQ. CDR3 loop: CASSLKRDYGYTF. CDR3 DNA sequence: TGTGCCAGCAGCTTAAAGAGGGACTATGGCTACACCTTC.

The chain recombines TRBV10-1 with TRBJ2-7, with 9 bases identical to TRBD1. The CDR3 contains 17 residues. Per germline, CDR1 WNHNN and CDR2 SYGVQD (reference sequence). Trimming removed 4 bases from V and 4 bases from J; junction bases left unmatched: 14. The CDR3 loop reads CASSGTRAGQGRYEQYF. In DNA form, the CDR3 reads TGCGCCAGCAGTGGAACTAGAGCGGGACAGGGACGTTACGAGCAGTACTTC.

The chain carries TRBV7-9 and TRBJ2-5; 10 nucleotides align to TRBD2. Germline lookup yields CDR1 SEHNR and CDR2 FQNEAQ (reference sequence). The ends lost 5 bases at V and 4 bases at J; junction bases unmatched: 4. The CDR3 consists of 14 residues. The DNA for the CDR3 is TGTGCCAGCAGCCCCGGGACTAGCGTAGAGACCCAGTACTTC. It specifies CASSPGTSVETQYF.

CDR3 in DNA: TGTGCCAGCAGCCCTTGGGCGGGGGCTCAAGAGACCCAGTACTTC. It is translated as CASSPWAGAQETQYF. The V gene is TRBV28, the J gene TRBJ2-5; D is perhaps TRBD2 (7 bases). This CDR3 has 15 amino acids. V dropped 6 bases and J dropped 2 bases, with 16 bases sitting between them. Per the germline V gene, CDR1 is MDHEN and CDR2 is SYDVKM. The full variable domain, rest sourced from reference TRBV28 and TRBJ2-5, is DVKVTQSSRYLVKRTGEKVFLECVQDMDHENMFWYRQDPGLGLRLIYFSYDVKMKEKGDIPEGYSVSREKKERFSLILESASTNQTSMYLCASSPWAGAQETQYFGPGTRLLVL.

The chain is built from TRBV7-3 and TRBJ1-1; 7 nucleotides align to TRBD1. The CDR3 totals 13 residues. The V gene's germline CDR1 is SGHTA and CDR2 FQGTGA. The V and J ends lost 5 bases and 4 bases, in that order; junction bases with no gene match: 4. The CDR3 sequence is CASSIDRVTEAFF. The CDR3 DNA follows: TGTGCCAGCAGCATAGACAGGGTCACTGAAGCTTTCTTT.

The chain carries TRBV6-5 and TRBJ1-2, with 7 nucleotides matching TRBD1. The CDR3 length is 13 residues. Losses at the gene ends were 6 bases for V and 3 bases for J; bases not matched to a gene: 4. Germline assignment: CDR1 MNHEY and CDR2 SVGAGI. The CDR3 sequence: CASRSQGDYGYTF. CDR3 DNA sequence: TGTGCCAGCAGAAGTCAGGGGGACTATGGCTACACCTTC.

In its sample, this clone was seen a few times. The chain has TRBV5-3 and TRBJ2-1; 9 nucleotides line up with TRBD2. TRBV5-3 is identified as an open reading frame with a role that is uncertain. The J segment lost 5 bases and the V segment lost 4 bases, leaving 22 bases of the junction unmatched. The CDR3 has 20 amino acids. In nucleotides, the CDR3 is TGTGCCAGAAGCCCATCGGGACTCCTTTCAGCGGGGGGACATGACAATGAGCAGTTCTTC. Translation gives CARSPSGLLSAGGHDNEQFF.